This note documents a single T cell receptor beta chain sequence. This sample was included in a study of blood T cell repertoires in COVID-19. About the study: Whether acute or convalescent, the COVID-19 samples came from the United States, Italy and Spain. PBMCs, B-cell-depleted T cells, or T cells provided the cDNA or gDNA that made up the material.

The V and J ends lost 0 bases and 5 bases respectively, with 15 bases between them. This CDR3 has 16 amino acids. Germline CDR1 SGHRS, CDR2 YFSETQ. Under the authors' procedure: Estimation of nucleated cell counts was performed using reference gene primer amplification. TCRdb keeps only in-frame clones here, not all; method: immunoSEQ multiplex PCR. That table furnishes V, J and clone size, whereas the DNA furnished D and trimming. The table records 97,000 or so clones, just over 90% of them present only once. The chain is built from TRBV5-1 and TRBJ2-1; D uncertain. Sequencing was carried out using peripheral blood. The receptor was derived from a man aged 45-65 years with acute or convalescent COVID-19. CDR3 nucleotides: TGCGCCAGCAGCTTGGGAGCCCCCAAGTTTGACAATGAGCAGTTCTTC. Its protein product is CASSLGAPKFDNEQFF.